Listed below are T cell receptor beta chains from one sample, sequenced in a study of blood T cell repertoires in COVID-19. Produced via immunoSEQ multiplex PCR; TCRdb's table is partial and in-frame only. The data show about 220,000 clones, about 79% seen once. The sequenced material came from PBMCs or T cells enriched from blood (not recorded which). All receptors come from a woman aged 60-75 years who had recovered from COVID-19. CDR3s include the opening cysteine and the closing phenylalanine or tryptophan. The D gene is left open where the match is weak. Clone size is not always given. Where it is, it says once, few, many or a class for expanded clones.

v_gene: TRBV9
d_gene: TRBD1
abundance: -
j_gene: TRBJ2-7
CDR3nt: TGTGCCAGCAGCGTAAGGGGGCACTCCTACGAGCAGTACTTC
CDR3aa: CASSVRGHSYEQYF

v_gene: TRBV7-9
d_gene: TRBD2
abundance: -
j_gene: TRBJ2-2
CDR3nt: TGTGCCAGCAGCTCGGCACTAGCGAGGGGGAACACCGGGGAGCTGTTTTTT
CDR3aa: CASSSALARGNTGELFF

v_gene: TRBV11-2
d_gene: TRBD1
abundance: -
j_gene: TRBJ2-7
CDR3nt: TGTGCCAGCAGCTTAGCGCAGGGGGCACGGGAGCAGTACTTC
CDR3aa: CASSLAQGAREQYF

v_gene: TRBV3-1/TRBV3-2
d_gene: -
abundance: -
j_gene: TRBJ1-4
CDR3nt: TGTGCCAGCAGCCCCCTAAGTCAAAAACTGTTTTTT
CDR3aa: CASSPLSQKLFF

v_gene: TRBV29-1
d_gene: -
abundance: -
j_gene: TRBJ1-3
CDR3nt: TGCAGCGTTGTAGTGTTAGGGGATGGAAACACCATATATTTT
CDR3aa: CSVVVLGDGNTIYF

v_gene: TRBV6-2/TRBV6-3
d_gene: -
abundance: once
j_gene: TRBJ2-4
CDR3nt: TGTGCCAGCAGTTACTCCGCCCTGCGGAACATTCAGTACTTC
CDR3aa: CASSYSALRNIQYF

v_gene: TRBV6-2/TRBV6-3
d_gene: TRBD1
abundance: -
j_gene: TRBJ1-1
CDR3nt: TGTGCCAGCAGTTCCGACAGGGAAGTCACTGAAGCTTTCTTT
CDR3aa: CASSSDREVTEAFF

v_gene: TRBV7-2
d_gene: -
abundance: -
j_gene: TRBJ2-7
CDR3nt: TGTGCCAGCAGCTTCTATGACGAGCAGTACTTC
CDR3aa: CASSFYDEQYF

v_gene: TRBV7-9
d_gene: TRBD1
abundance: -
j_gene: TRBJ1-2
CDR3nt: TGTGCCAGCAGCTCTCGGGACAGTCTTGTCAGGGACTATGGCTACACCTTC
CDR3aa: CASSSRDSLVRDYGYTF

v_gene: TRBV7-9
d_gene: -
abundance: -
j_gene: TRBJ1-5
CDR3nt: TGTGCCAGCAGCTTAACCGGGGGGGTGTTTGAGCCCCAGCATTTT
CDR3aa: CASSLTGGVFEPQHF

v_gene: TRBV12-3/TRBV12-4
d_gene: TRBD1
abundance: -
j_gene: TRBJ1-6
CDR3nt: TGTGCCACCCAGGGGGACCTCAATTCACCCCTCCACTTT
CDR3aa: CATQGDLNSPLHF

v_gene: TRBV11-2
d_gene: -
abundance: once
j_gene: TRBJ1-3
CDR3nt: TGTGCCAGCAGCTTAATGGGGCTTTCAAACACCATATATTTT
CDR3aa: CASSLMGLSNTIYF

v_gene: TRBV6-2/TRBV6-3
d_gene: -
abundance: -
j_gene: TRBJ2-5
CDR3nt: TGTGCCAGCAGTTATGGACAGCACATCCAAGAGACCCAGTACTTC
CDR3aa: CASSYGQHIQETQYF